These 16 T cell receptor beta chains came from one sample sequenced in a study of T cells after yellow fever vaccination. TCRdb fed the 5' RACE reads into MiXCR, producing one record per CDR3 protein. The table includes 450,000 to 550,000 distinct CDR3 sequences, 21% detected once. The source was PBMCs, collected about 20 days after the first yellow fever vaccination. The receptors were gathered from a man in his late teens or twenties who received the YFV17D yellow fever vaccine.

The DNA for the CDR3 is TGTGCCAGCAGTTTATGGGGACGAGAGGGCGGGGAGCTGTTTTTT. This codes for CASSLWGREGGELFF. This chain joins TRBV28 and TRBJ2-2; D is tentatively TRBD1 or TRBD2 (5 bases each). The CDR3 runs 15 residues. Germline values: CDR1 MDHEN, CDR2 SYDVKM. V was trimmed by 0 bases and J by 7 bases, leaving 12 bases between them.

The chain joins TRBV7-9 to TRBJ2-3; D gene uncertain. CDR1 is SEHNR and CDR2 is FQNEAQ in the germline V gene (reference sequence). V was cut by 7 bases and J by 4 bases, with 6 bases left in between. The CDR3 is made up of 11 amino acids. CDR3 residues: CASTGADTQYF. Here the CDR3 DNA reads TGTGCCAGCACCGGCGCAGATACGCAGTATTTT.

V usage is TRBV5-1 and J usage is TRBJ1-1; no clear D. In germline, CDR1 is SGHRS, CDR2 YFSETQ. This CDR3 is 13 amino acids long. Trimming shortened V by 1 base and J by 4 bases, and 8 bases separated the two germline ends. The chain's CDR3 is CASSLSPSTEAFF. In DNA, the CDR3 is TGCGCCAGCAGCTTGTCCCCGTCCACTGAAGCTTTCTTT.

This clonotype was picked up a small number of times. V usage is TRBV5-1 and J usage is TRBJ1-6, with 8 bases lining up with TRBD1. Per the germline V gene, CDR1 is SGHRS and CDR2 is YFSETQ. V trimming: 2 bases; J trimming: 7 bases; junction bases outside the gene matches: 8. The CDR3 is made up of 16 amino acids. CDR3 bases: TGCGCCAGCAGCTTACGACCGGACAGGGTGAATTCACCCCTCCACTTT. This sequence encodes CASSLRPDRVNSPLHF. Full variable domain (missing parts from reference TRBV5-1 and TRBJ1-6): KAGVTQTPRYLIKTRGQQVTLSCSPISGHRSVSWYQQTPGQGLQFLFEYFSETQRNKGNFPGRFSGRQFSNSRSEMNVSTLELGDSALYLCASSLRPDRVNSPLHFGNGTRLTVT.

The rearrangement uses TRBV18 and TRBJ1-2; TRBD1 matches at 8 bases. CDR1 is KGHSH, CDR2 LQKENI, per germline. After removal of 2 bases from V and 4 bases from J, the junction contained 9 bases not matched to a gene. There are 16 residues in the CDR3. The CDR3 region has the DNA TGTGCCAGCTCACCAGACCCAGGGGGCTTCAGCTATGGCTACACCTTC. It translates to CASSPDPGGFSYGYTF.

V is TRBV10-3 and J is TRBJ2-3; D is unclear. The V end was cut by 6 bases, the J end by 8 bases, with 9 bases between. The germline V gene encodes CDR1 ENHRY and CDR2 SYGVKD. The CDR3 totals 11 residues. CDR3 DNA sequence: TGTGCCATCAGCGGTTTTGGTACGCAGTATTTT. It specifies CAISGFGTQYF.

This chain uses TRBV12-3 or TRBV12-4 with TRBJ1-6; unclear D gene. Trimming left V 2 bases short and J 0 bases short, with 17 bases between. The CDR3 length is 19 residues. CDR3 amino acids: CASSLWVRLPSSYNSPLHF. In DNA, the CDR3 is TGTGCCAGCAGTTTATGGGTCAGGTTACCAAGCTCCTATAATTCACCCCTCCACTTT.

This clonotype came up a few times. This rearrangement joins TRBV5-6 to TRBJ2-3; D unresolved. Between the trimmed V and J ends, which lost 4 bases and 2 bases, there was a span of 11 bases. Germline V CDR1 and CDR2: SGHDT, YYEEEE. The CDR3 runs 14 residues. The DNA of the CDR3 is TGTGCCAGCAGCCCGATTGTGCCCACAGATACGCAGTATTTT. It yields the protein CASSPIVPTDTQYF.

In this sample, this clonotype turned up a few times. The J gene is TRBJ1-2, the V gene TRBV29-1; tentative D call: TRBD1 (5 bases). The V and J ends lost 6 bases and 2 bases respectively, with 10 bases between them. The CDR3 loop spans 12 amino acids. Germline V gives CDR1 SQVTM, CDR2 ANQGSEA. DNA for the CDR3: TGCAGCGTGACCGGGGCCAACTATGGCTACACCTTC. Translated, it gives CSVTGANYGYTF.

The chain employs TRBV7-2 and TRBJ1-2; 9 bases are a match to TRBD1. Germline assignment: CDR1 SGHTA and CDR2 FQGNSA. The CDR3 covers 15 residues. Trimming cost V 4 bases and J 6 bases; bases outside gene matches: 9. CDR3 nucleotides: TGTGCCAGCAGCTCCCAGCCGGGACAGGGAAATGGCTACACCTTC. Its protein product is CASSSQPGQGNGYTF.

The genes are TRBV29-1 and TRBJ1-2, with unresolved D. V gave up 7 bases and J gave up 5 bases, with 11 bases separating them. The germline CDR1 and CDR2 sequences are SQVTM and ANQGSEA. The CDR3 is 11 residues long. This CDR3 reads CSAPKAYGYTF. In DNA form, the CDR3 reads TGCAGCGCCCCAAAGGCATATGGCTACACCTTC.

This clonotype was observed at least ten times. CDR3 coding DNA: TGCGCCAGCAGCCAAGAAAGGGCAGGATCCTACGAGCAGTACGTC. Protein sequence: CASSQERAGSYEQYV. The chain employs TRBV4-1 and TRBJ2-7; D is ambiguous. Germline V gene data show CDR1 as MGHRA and CDR2 as YSYEKL. The CDR3 spans 15 residues. The V end was cut by 0 bases, the J end by 1 base, with 10 bases between.

The chain carries TRBV7-2 and TRBJ1-2, with D perhaps matching TRBD1 (5 bases). Trimming removed 5 bases at V and 0 bases at J, with 13 bases between. The CDR3 covers 15 residues. Germline V gene lookup returns CDR1 SGHTA and CDR2 FQGNSA. The CDR3 sequence: CASSPRQGPNYGYTF. In DNA, the CDR3 is TGTGCCAGCAGCCCTCGTCAGGGCCCTAACTATGGCTACACCTTC.

J is TRBJ2-7 and V is TRBV12-3 or TRBV12-4; 7 bases are a match to TRBD1. The J segment lost 2 bases and the V segment lost 4 bases, leaving 5 bases of the junction unmatched. The CDR3 covers 14 residues. The CDR3: CASSYGDRAYEQYF. The CDR3 region has the DNA TGTGCCAGCAGTTACGGGGACAGAGCCTACGAGCAGTACTTC.

This clonotype has a handful of counts. The CDR3 protein is CSARDQGDLVAQHF. The CDR3 coding sequence is TGCAGTGCTAGAGATCAAGGGGATCTCGTAGCCCAGCATTTT. The chain joins TRBV20-1 to TRBJ1-5, with D possibly TRBD1 on 5 matching bases. The V and J ends lost 0 bases and 11 bases respectively, with 17 bases between them. This CDR3 contains 14 residues. CDR1 DFQATT and CDR2 SNEGSKA come from the germline V gene (reference sequence).

This CDR3 reads CASSLVETGAWNGYTF. The CDR3, as DNA: TGTGCCAGCAGCTTAGTGGAGACAGGGGCGTGGAATGGCTACACCTTC. This chain uses TRBV11-2 with TRBJ1-2; 8 bases are a match to TRBD1. The ends lost 1 base at V and 6 bases at J; junction bases unmatched: 10. This CDR3 has 16 amino acids. Per the germline V gene, CDR1 is SGHAT and CDR2 is FQNNGV.